This T cell receptor (beta chain) was sequenced for a study of blood T cell repertoires in COVID-19. Study as a whole: The United States, Italy and Spain provided the acute and convalescent COVID-19 samples. The cDNA or gDNA used as material had been derived from T cells, B-cell-depleted T cells, or PBMCs.

Per the original data handling: Researchers report that nucleated cell counts were estimated from reference gene primer amplification. The method was immunoSEQ multiplex PCR; TCRdb's version includes in-frame clones alone and lacks a portion of them. That table furnishes V, J and clone size, whereas the DNA furnished D and trimming. The sample shows under 120,000 clones, 75% to 90% of them seen only once. Per germline, CDR1 MNHEY and CDR2 SMNVEV (reference sequence). V was shortened by 6 bases and J by 4 bases, with 16 bases between the two germline ends. The CDR3 totals 14 residues. This TCR came from a woman over 75 with acute or convalescent COVID-19. Sequencing used peripheral blood. The chain has TRBV27 and TRBJ2-7; D might be TRBD1 (6 bases). The CDR3 bases are TGTGCCAGCAGGACAGGCCCGGGCTCGTACGAGCAGTACTTC. This sequence encodes CASRTGPGSYEQYF.